A selection of T cell receptor beta chains follows, all from one sample in a study of vaccination effects on CD4 cells after COVID-19. Their target antigens are unknown. Sequencing used immunoSEQ multiplex PCR; TCRdb keeps in-frame clones, though not all of them. The sample has tens of thousands of clones, roughly two thirds seen once; the top ten hold roughly 18%. The input for sequencing was CD4+ T cells from PBMCs cultured with SARS-CoV-2 spike peptides, taken before COVID-19 vaccination. These receptors all come from a human donor who had a prior SARS-CoV-2 infection. CDR3s include the opening cysteine and the closing phenylalanine or tryptophan. The D gene is left open where the match is weak. Some rows mark clone size as missing; the rest say once, few, many or name a class of expanded clone.

V gene	clone size	D gene	J gene	CDR3 DNA	CDR3 protein
TRBV9	-	TRBD2	TRBJ2-5	TGTGCCAGCAGCACCGGGACCCGGGGAGGGGAGACCCAGTACTTC	CASSTGTRGGETQYF
TRBV29-1	-	TRBD1	TRBJ2-1	TGCAGCGTTGAAGGGGGACAGCCCTACAATGAGCAGTTCTTC	CSVEGGQPYNEQFF
TRBV11-2	few	TRBD2	TRBJ2-2	TGTGCCAGCAGCCCAGCGGGAGCCGGGGAGCTGTTTTTT	CASSPAGAGELFF
TRBV15	-	TRBD2	TRBJ2-1	TGTGCCACCAGCAGAGTCCCGCTTACTAGCGGGAGTGCCAATGAGCAGTTCTTC	CATSRVPLTSGSANEQFF
TRBV7-2	-	-	TRBJ1-4	TGTGCCACCTCTTACGGGGGCAGGGAAAAACTGTTTTTT	CATSYGGREKLFF
TRBV7-8	-	-	TRBJ2-1	TGTGCCAGCAGCTTGGCAGCTAGCGTTTACAATGAGCAGTTCTTC	CASSLAASVYNEQFF
TRBV30	-	TRBD1	TRBJ1-4	TGTGCCTGGAGTGCCGACAGGGGAAATGAAAAACTGTTTTTT	CAWSADRGNEKLFF
TRBV12-1	-	-	TRBJ2-7	TGTGCCAGCAGCTGCCGGCGGGAAAGGAAATACGAGCAGTACTTC	CASSCRRERKYEQYF
TRBV5-1	-	TRBD1	TRBJ1-1	TGCGCCAGCAGCCCGGACAGGGCCAGCACTGAAGCTTTCTTT	CASSPDRASTEAFF
TRBV6-1	-	-	TRBJ1-6	TGTGCCAGCAGTGAAATGATATCGGGGGGGGCAGGGAATTCACCCCTCCACTTT	CASSEMISGGAGNSPLHF
TRBV24-1	-	TRBD2	TRBJ2-1	TGTGCCACCAGTGACGGACTAGCGGGACACTACAATGAGCAGTTCTTC	CATSDGLAGHYNEQFF
TRBV10-3	-	TRBD2	TRBJ2-7	TGTGCCATCAGTGGATCAAAGCCGGGACTAGCGTATGACGAGCAGTACTTC	CAISGSKPGLAYDEQYF
TRBV6-5	-	-	TRBJ2-1	TGTGCCAGCAGTTACCTCCGTAAGGGCTACAATGAGCAGTTCTTC	CASSYLRKGYNEQFF
TRBV18	-	TRBD1	TRBJ1-1	TGTGCCAGCTCACTAACGGGACAGGTGACTGAAGCTTTCTTT	CASSLTGQVTEAFF
TRBV3-1/TRBV3-2	-	-	TRBJ2-5	TGTGCCAGCAGCCCGACGGGGCCCGAGACCCAGTACTTC	CASSPTGPETQYF
TRBV6-5	-	-	TRBJ2-1	TGTGCCAGCAGTCTCGGGACTCATTACAATGAGCAGTTCTTC	CASSLGTHYNEQFF
TRBV7-6	once	TRBD2	TRBJ2-2	TGTGCCAGCAGCCCCCGTGGGGGGGGTACTAACACCGGGGAGCTGTTTTTT	CASSPRGGGTNTGELFF
TRBV4-2	-	-	TRBJ2-7	TGTGCCAGCAGCCAAGGCTCGACGGATACCTACGAGCAGTACTTC	CASSQGSTDTYEQYF
TRBV7-8	-	-	TRBJ2-3	TGTGCCAGTCTAAGAACCGGCACAGATACGCAGTATTTT	CASLRTGTDTQYF
TRBV30	-	TRBD1	TRBJ2-2	TGTGCCTGCGACAGGGGGGTTAACACCGGGGAGCTGTTTTTT	CACDRGVNTGELFF
TRBV7-3	-	-	TRBJ2-1	TGTGCCAGCAGCCCGACACCGAAGAGCTCCTACAATGAGCAGTTCTTC	CASSPTPKSSYNEQFF
TRBV27	-	TRBD1	TRBJ1-2	TGTGCCAGCAGGGGGCTACAGGGGCGGCGGGGGGTACTCTATGGCTACACCTTC	CASRGLQGRRGVLYGYTF
TRBV18	-	-	TRBJ2-1	TGTGCCAGCTCCCCTGGGGGTAGCCTGAGGGGGAATGAGCAGTTCTTC	CASSPGGSLRGNEQFF
TRBV7-3	few	TRBD1	TRBJ2-1	TGTGCCAGCAGCGCACAACCGGGACAGGGGGGTAATGAGCAGTTCTTC	CASSAQPGQGGNEQFF
TRBV2	-	-	TRBJ1-5	TGTGCCAGCAGTGACGTGACAGACAATCAGCCCCAGCATTTT	CASSDVTDNQPQHF
TRBV7-9	-	-	TRBJ2-7	TGTGCCAGCAGCTTAGCGGGCACCTACGAGCAGTACTTC	CASSLAGTYEQYF
TRBV30	-	TRBD2	TRBJ2-1	TGTGCCTGGAACCGAAGGGCTAGCGGGAGAGTGAGGAATGAGCAGTTCTTC	CAWNRRASGRVRNEQFF
TRBV7-2	-	-	TRBJ2-7	TGTGCCAGCAGCTTTCTGGGTGGACGGGCTACTAGTTTCCACGAGCAGTACTTC	CASSFLGGRATSFHEQYF
TRBV9	once	TRBD1	TRBJ2-2	TGTGCCAGCAGCGTAGGGGGACAGGGCGGACGGGAGCTGTTTTTT	CASSVGGQGGRELFF
TRBV7-9	few	-	TRBJ2-5	TGTGCCAGCGCCGGACCGAACCAAGAGACCCAGTACTTC	CASAGPNQETQYF
TRBV7-8	-	TRBD2	TRBJ2-1	TGTGCCAGCAGCTTAGGAATTGGGGTGGCGGGAGGTTCAAAGGGATCCTACAATGAGCAGTTCTTC	CASSLGIGVAGGSKGSYNEQFF
TRBV18	-	-	TRBJ1-1	TGTGCCAGCTCACCCTCCCACGGGTATATTGGGGACTTGACTGAAGCTTTCTTT	CASSPSHGYIGDLTEAFF
TRBV30	-	TRBD2	TRBJ2-5	TGTGCCTGGAGTGTCCCTGCGGGGGGGGAGACCCAGTACTTC	CAWSVPAGGETQYF
TRBV14	-	-	TRBJ2-1	TGTGCCAGCAGCCAAGGGCTTTGGGATGAGCAGTTCTTC	CASSQGLWDEQFF
TRBV18	few	-	TRBJ2-3	TGTGCCAGCGTACTAGTAATCACAGATACGCAGTATTTT	CASVLVITDTQYF
TRBV6-5	-	TRBD1	TRBJ2-7	TGTGCCAGCACCCGACAGGGGGGCGAGCAGTACTTC	CASTRQGGEQYF
TRBV3-1/TRBV3-2	-	-	TRBJ2-4	TGTGCCAGCAGCCCTACTCCTCAATCAGGTAGGGCCAAAAACATTCAGTACTTC	CASSPTPQSGRAKNIQYF
TRBV6-6	few	-	TRBJ2-7	TGTGCCAGCAGTTACTTCCGAGACTACGAGCAGTACTTC	CASSYFRDYEQYF
TRBV4-2	-	-	TRBJ2-3	TGTGCCAGCAGCCAAGATCCGACTCGGACGGGGTCAACAGATCCGCAGTATTTT	CASSQDPTRTGSTDPQYF
TRBV7-2	-	-	TRBJ2-5	TGTGCCAGCAGCCCGGCCTCGGCCAGCGAGACCCAGTACTTC	CASSPASASETQYF
TRBV7-6	few	-	TRBJ1-6	TGTGCCAGCAGCTTGGGGGGACTCTATAATTCACCCCTCCACTTT	CASSLGGLYNSPLHF
TRBV5-4	-	-	TRBJ2-3	TGTGCCAGCAGCAAACTTAGCGTTGCTAGCACAGATACGCAGTATTTT	CASSKLSVASTDTQYF
TRBV5-4	-	TRBD2	TRBJ2-1	TGTGCCAGCAGCTTCGGACTAGCGGGAGGTACCTACAATGAGCAGTTCTTC	CASSFGLAGGTYNEQFF
TRBV9	-	TRBD1	TRBJ1-2	TGTGCCAGCAGCCCCCGGACAGGGTACAACTATGGCTACACCTTC	CASSPRTGYNYGYTF
TRBV7-2	-	-	TRBJ2-2	TGTGCCAGCAGCTTGATAGCAGCGAACACCGGGGAGCTGTTTTTT	CASSLIAANTGELFF
TRBV11-3	-	TRBD1	TRBJ2-5	TGTGCCAGCAGCCCGACAGGGTTTGGGGAGACCCAGTACTTC	CASSPTGFGETQYF
TRBV10-3	-	-	TRBJ1-2	TGTGCCATCAGGGAGGGGGCTAACTATGGCTACACCTTC	CAIREGANYGYTF
TRBV3-1/TRBV3-2	-	-	TRBJ2-5	TGTGCCAGCAGCCAACCCGGGGACCCACAGTACTTC	CASSQPGDPQYF
TRBV23-1	-	-	TRBJ2-7	TGCGCCAGCAGTCTCCTCTCGGTCCCCCAGGGTCCTCAGATCCCTGGAGAGCAGTACTTC	CASSLLSVPQGPQIPGEQYF
TRBV4-2	-	-	TRBJ1-2	TGTGCCAGCAGCCCAGTCGGGGGGGACGGCTACACCTTC	CASSPVGGDGYTF
TRBV7-2	-	-	TRBJ2-7	TGTGCCAGCAGCCCCCAATTCGAACGGTCCTCAGTATACTTC	CASSPQFERSSVYF